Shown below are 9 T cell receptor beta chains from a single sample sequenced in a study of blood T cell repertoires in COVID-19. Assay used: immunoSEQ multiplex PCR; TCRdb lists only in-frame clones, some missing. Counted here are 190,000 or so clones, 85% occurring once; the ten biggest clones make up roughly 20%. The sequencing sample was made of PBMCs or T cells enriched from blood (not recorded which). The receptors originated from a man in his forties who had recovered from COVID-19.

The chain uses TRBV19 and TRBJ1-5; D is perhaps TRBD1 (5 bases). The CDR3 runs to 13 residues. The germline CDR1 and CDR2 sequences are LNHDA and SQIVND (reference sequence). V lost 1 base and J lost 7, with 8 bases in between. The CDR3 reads CASSIGGRQPQHF. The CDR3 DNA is TGTGCCAGTAGTATAGGGGGCAGACAGCCCCAGCATTTT. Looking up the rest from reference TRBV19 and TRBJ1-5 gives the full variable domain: DGGITQSPKYLFRKEGQNVTLSCEQNLNHDAMYWYRQDPGQGLRLIYYSQIVNDFQKGDIAEGYSVSREKKESFPLTVTSAQKNPTAFYLCASSIGGRQPQHFGDGTRLSIL.

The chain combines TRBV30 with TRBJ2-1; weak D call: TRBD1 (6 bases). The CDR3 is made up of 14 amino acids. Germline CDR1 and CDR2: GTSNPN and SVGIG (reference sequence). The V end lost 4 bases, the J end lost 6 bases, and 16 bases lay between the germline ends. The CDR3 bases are TGTGCCTGGACCAGGGGTTTACTTTTCAATGAGCAGTTCTTC. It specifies CAWTRGLLFNEQFF.

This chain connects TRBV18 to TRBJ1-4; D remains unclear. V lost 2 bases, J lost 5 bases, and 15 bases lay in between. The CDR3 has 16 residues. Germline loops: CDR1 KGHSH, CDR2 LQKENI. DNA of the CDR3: TGTGCCAGCTCACCAGATGCCTGGGAGATCAATGAAAAACTGTTTTTT. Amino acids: CASSPDAWEINEKLFF.

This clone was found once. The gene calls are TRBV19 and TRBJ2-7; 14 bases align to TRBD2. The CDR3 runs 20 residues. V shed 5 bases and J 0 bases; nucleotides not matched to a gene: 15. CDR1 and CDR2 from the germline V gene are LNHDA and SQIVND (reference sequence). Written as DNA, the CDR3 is TGTGCCAGTAGTGCCCTAGGGACTAGCGGGAGAGGACCCTACTCCTACGAGCAGTACTTC. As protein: CASSALGTSGRGPYSYEQYF.

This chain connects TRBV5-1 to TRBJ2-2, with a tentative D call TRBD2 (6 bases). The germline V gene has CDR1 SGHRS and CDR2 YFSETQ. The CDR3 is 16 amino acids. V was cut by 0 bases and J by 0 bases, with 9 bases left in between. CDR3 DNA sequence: TGCGCCAGCAGCTTGGAGGCGGGAACGAACACCGGGGAGCTGTTTTTT. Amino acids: CASSLEAGTNTGELFF.

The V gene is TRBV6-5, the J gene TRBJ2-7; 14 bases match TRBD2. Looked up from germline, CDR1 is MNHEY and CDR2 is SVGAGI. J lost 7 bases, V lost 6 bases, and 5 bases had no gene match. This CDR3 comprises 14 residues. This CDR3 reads CASSGLAGGREQYF. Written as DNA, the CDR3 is TGTGCCAGCAGCGGACTAGCGGGAGGAAGGGAGCAGTACTTC.

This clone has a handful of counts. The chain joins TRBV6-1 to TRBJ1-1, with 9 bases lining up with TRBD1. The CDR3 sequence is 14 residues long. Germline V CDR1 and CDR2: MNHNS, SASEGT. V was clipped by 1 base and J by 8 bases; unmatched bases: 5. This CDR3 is CASSEGVGQGEAFF. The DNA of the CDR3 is TGTGCCAGCAGTGAAGGGGTGGGACAGGGAGAAGCTTTCTTT.

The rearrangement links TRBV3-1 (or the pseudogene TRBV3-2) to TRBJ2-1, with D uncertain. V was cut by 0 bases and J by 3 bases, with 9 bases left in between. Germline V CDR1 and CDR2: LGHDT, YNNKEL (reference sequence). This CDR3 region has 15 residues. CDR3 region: CASSQDAGNYNEQFF. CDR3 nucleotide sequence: TGTGCCAGCAGCCAAGATGCAGGAAACTACAATGAGCAGTTCTTC.

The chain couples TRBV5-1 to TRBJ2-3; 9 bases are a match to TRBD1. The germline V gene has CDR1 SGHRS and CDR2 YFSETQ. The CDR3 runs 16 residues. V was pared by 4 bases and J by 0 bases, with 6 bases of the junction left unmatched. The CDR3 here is CASSPGGQGSTDTQYF. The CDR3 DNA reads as TGCGCCAGCAGCCCCGGGGGACAGGGTAGCACAGATACGCAGTATTTT.